This TCR beta chain was documented in a study of cytomegalovirus exposure and HLA in healthy donors. It was with 60 Vbeta and 13 Jbeta primers that the PCR ran. Produced via immunoSEQ multiplex PCR; TCRdb's table is partial and in-frame only. The table shows 110,000 to 150,000 clones, with 60% to 80% occurring only once. Regarding this clone: Its antigen is not known.

Regarding the study as a whole: Several top significant clusters appeared, in a later analysis, to be linked to common viral pathogens. Researchers had no immune exposure information except CMV serostatus available. TCR beta V- and J-gene trimming, according to a later analysis, was linked to a missense DCLRE1C variant.

V shed 7 bases and J 2 bases; nucleotides not matched to a gene: 6. This CDR3 region has 14 residues. The germline V gene encodes CDR1 SGHRS and CDR2 YFSETQ. This chain uses TRBV5-1 with TRBJ2-1, with 7 bases identical to TRBD2. Source material: PBMCs. This receptor was identified in a male donor in good health and CMV-seronegative. In nucleotides, the CDR3 is TGCGCCAGCTATCTAGCGGAGACCTACAATGAGCAGTTCTTC. Translated: CASYLAETYNEQFF.